This record concerns one TCR beta chain sequence. As yet, its antigen is unknown. Germline loops: CDR1 LGHDT, CDR2 YNNKEL (reference sequence). The V gene end was trimmed by 0 bases and the J gene end by 7 bases; junction bases not matched to a gene: 7. The CDR3 runs 15 residues. The sample belongs to a study of CD8+CD57+ T cells in acquired aplastic anemia. Study-wide background: Across the sorted CD4+ and CD8+ cells, DNA amounts averaged about 3.1 ug.

Overall study results and limits: Patients and controls had in common 25 to 30 CD8+ CDR3 sequences. The CD8+ Simpson's diversity of patients and controls was not significantly different.

Genomic DNA provided the template from which TCR beta VDJ and CDR3 profiles were obtained. One entry per CDR3 protein, called by TCRdb with MiXCR from the reads. The sample records about half a million distinct CDR3 sequences, 25% to 40% being singletons. The authors sequenced patients whose flow cytometry had shown CD8+CD57+ cell expansion. Blood samples were obtained from patients who had received no prior therapy. Sequenced sample: sorted CD4+, CD8+, or CD8+CD57+ T cells (not recorded which) from PBMCs. The chain combines TRBV3-1 with TRBJ1-1; TRBD1 agrees at 8 bases. The sequence was collected from a human donor with aplastic anemia. The CDR3 DNA reads TGTGCCAGCAGCCAAGACGGCAGGGGGCATTTTGAAGCTTTCTTT. The encoded protein is CASSQDGRGHFEAFF.